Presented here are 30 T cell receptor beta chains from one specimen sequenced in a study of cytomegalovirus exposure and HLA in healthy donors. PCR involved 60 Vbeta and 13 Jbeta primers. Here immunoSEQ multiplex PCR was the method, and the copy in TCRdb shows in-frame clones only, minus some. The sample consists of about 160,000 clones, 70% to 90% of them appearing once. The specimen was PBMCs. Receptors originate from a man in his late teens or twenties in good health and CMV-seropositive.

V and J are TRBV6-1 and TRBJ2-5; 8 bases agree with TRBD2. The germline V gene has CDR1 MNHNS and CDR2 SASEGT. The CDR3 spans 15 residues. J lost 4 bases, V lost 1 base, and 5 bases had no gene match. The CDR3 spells CASSEGGLGRETQYF. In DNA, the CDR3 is TGTGCCAGCAGTGAAGGGGGACTAGGGCGAGAGACCCAGTACTTC.

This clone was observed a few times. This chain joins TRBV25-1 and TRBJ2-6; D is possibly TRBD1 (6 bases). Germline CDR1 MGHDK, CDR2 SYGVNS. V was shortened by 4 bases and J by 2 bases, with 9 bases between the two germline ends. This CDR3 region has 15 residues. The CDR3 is CASSATGTGANVLTF. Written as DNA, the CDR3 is TGTGCCAGCAGTGCAACAGGGACTGGGGCCAACGTCCTGACTTTC.

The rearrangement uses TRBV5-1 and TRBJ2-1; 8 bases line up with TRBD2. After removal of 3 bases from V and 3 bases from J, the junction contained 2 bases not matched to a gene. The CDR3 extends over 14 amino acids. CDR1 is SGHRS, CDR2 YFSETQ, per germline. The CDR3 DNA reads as TGCGCCAGCAGCTGGGGACTAGGCTACAATGAGCAGTTCTTC. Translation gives CASSWGLGYNEQFF.

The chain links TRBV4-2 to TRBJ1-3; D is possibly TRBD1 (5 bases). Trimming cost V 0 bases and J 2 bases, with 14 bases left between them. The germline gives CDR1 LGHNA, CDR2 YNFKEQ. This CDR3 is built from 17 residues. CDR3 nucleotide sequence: TGTGCCAGCAGCCAAGATACGGCAGGGTGGGCTGGAAACACCATATATTTT. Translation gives CASSQDTAGWAGNTIYF.

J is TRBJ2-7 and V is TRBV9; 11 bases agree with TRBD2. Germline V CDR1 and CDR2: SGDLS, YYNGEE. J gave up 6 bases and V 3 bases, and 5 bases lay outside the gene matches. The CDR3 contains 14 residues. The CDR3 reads CASSGSGGVAEQYF. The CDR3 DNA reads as TGTGCCAGCAGCGGTAGCGGGGGGGTGGCCGAGCAGTACTTC.

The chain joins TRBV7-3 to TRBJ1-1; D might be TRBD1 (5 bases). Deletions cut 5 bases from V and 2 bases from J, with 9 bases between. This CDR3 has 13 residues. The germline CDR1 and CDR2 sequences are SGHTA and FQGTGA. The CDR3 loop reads CASSPGHNTEAFF. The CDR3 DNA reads TGTGCCAGCAGCCCCGGACACAACACTGAAGCTTTCTTT.

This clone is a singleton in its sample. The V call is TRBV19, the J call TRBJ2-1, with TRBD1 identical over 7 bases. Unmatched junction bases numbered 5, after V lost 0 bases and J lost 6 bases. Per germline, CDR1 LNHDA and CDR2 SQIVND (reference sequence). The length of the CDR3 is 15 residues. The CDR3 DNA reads TGTGCCAGTAGTATAGAATTGACAGGGTTCAATGAGCAGTTCTTC. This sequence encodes CASSIELTGFNEQFF.

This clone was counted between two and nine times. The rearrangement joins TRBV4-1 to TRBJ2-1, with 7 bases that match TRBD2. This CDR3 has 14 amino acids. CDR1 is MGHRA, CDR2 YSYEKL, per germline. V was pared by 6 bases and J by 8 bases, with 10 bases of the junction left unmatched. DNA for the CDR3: TGCGCCAGCAGGGAAGGAGCGGGGTTCGATGAGCAGTTCTTC. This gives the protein CASREGAGFDEQFF.

The CDR3, as DNA: TGCAGCGTAGGACAGGGGACTAATGAAAAACTGTTTTTT. Translated, it gives CSVGQGTNEKLFF. The chain joins TRBV29-1 to TRBJ1-4; TRBD1 agrees at 9 bases. Trimming at V came to 6 bases and at J to 2 bases, leaving 1 base not matched to a gene. Per the germline V gene, CDR1 is SQVTM and CDR2 is ANQGSEA. This CDR3 has 13 residues.

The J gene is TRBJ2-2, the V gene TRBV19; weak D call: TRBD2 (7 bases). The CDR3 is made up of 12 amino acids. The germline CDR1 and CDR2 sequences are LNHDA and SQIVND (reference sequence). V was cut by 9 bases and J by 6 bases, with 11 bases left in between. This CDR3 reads CASNGGPGELFF. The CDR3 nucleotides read TGTGCCAGCAACGGGGGGCCCGGGGAGCTGTTTTTT.

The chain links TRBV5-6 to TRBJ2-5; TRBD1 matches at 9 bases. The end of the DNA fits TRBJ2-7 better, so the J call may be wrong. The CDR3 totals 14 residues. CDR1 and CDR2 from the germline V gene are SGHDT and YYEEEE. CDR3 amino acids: CASSLGGQGYEQYF. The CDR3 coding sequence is TGTGCCAGCAGCTTGGGGGGACAGGGCTACGAGCAGTACTTC.

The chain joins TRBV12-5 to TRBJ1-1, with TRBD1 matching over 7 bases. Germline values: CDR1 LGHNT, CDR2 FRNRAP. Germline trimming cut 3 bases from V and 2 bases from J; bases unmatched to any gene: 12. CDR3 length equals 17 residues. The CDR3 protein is CASGFEGGDPQNTEAFF. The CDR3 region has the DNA TGTGCTAGTGGTTTCGAAGGGGGCGATCCCCAAAACACTGAAGCTTTCTTT.

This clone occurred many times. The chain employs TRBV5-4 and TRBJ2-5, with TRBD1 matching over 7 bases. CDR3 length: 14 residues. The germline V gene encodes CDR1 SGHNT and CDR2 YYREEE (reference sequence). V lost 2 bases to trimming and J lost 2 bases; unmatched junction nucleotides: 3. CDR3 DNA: TGTGCCAGCAGCTTAGGGGACAGTCAAGAGACCCAGTACTTC. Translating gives CASSLGDSQETQYF. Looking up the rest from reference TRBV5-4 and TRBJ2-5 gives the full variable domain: ETGVTQSPTHLIKTRGQQVTLRCSSQSGHNTVSWYQQALGQGPQFIFQYYREEENGRGNFPPRFSGLQFPNYSSELNVNALELDDSALYLCASSLGDSQETQYFGPGTRLLVL.

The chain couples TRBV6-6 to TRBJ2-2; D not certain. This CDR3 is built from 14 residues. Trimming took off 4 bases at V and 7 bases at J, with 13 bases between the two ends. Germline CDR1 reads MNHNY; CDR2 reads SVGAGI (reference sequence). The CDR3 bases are TGTGCCAGCAGTTCCTACGGTTCACTCGGGGAGCTGTTTTTT. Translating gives CASSSYGSLGELFF.

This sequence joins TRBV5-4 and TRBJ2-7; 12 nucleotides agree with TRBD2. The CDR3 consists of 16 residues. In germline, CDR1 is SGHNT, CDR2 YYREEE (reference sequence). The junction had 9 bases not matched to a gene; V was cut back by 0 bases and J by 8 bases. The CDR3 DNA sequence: TGTGCCAGCAGCTTGGAGCCTAGCGGGGGGGCGGTGAAGCAGTACTTC. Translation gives CASSLEPSGGAVKQYF.

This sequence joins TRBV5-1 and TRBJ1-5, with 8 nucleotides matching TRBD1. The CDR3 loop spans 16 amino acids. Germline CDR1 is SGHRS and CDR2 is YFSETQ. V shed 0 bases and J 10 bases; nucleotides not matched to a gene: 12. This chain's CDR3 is CASSLVAGGLQGPQHF. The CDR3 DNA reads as TGCGCCAGCAGCTTGGTGGCAGGGGGCCTACAAGGACCCCAGCATTTT.

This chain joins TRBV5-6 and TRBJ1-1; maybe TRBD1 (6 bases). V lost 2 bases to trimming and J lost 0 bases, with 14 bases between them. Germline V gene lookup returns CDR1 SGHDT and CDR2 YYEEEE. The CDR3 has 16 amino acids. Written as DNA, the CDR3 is TGTGCCAGCAGCTTTCCAGGGGCATCCATGAACACTGAAGCTTTCTTT. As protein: CASSFPGASMNTEAFF.

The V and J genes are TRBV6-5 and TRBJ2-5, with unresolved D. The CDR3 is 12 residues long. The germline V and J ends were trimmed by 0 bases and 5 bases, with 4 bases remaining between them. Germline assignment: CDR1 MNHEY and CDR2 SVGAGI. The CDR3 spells CASSYSRETQYF. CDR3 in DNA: TGTGCCAGCAGTTACTCCCGTGAGACCCAGTACTTC.

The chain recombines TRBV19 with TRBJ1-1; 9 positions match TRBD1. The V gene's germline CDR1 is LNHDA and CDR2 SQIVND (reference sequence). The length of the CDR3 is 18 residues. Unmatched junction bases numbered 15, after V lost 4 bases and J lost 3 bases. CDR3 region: CASSNGVVHRGRDTEAFF. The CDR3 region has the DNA TGTGCCAGTAGTAATGGGGTGGTCCACAGGGGGCGCGACACTGAAGCTTTCTTT.

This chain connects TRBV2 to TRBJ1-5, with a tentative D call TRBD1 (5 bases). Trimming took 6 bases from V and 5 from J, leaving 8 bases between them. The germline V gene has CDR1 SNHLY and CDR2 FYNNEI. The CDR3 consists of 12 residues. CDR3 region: CASSDRYQPQHF. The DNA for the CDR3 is TGTGCCAGCAGCGACAGATATCAGCCCCAGCATTTT.

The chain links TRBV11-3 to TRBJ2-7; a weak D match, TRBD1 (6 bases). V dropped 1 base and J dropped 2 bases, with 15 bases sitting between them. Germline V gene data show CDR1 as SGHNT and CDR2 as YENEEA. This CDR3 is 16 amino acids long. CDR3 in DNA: TGTGCCAGCAGCTTAGCTCCTAAAGGACAGCCCTACGAGCAGTACTTC. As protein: CASSLAPKGQPYEQYF.

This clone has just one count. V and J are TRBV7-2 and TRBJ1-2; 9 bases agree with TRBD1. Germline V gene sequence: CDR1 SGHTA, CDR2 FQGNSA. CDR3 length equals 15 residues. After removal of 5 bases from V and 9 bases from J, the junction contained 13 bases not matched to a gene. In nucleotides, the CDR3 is TGTGCCAGCAGCGTTAGCGTGGGACAGGGCTTGAGCTACACCTTC. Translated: CASSVSVGQGLSYTF.

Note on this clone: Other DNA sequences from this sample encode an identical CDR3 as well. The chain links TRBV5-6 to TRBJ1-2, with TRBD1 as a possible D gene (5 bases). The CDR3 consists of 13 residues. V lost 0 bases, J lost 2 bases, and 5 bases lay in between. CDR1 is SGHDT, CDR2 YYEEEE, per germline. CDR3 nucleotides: TGTGCCAGCAGCTTGGACAGGAACTATGGCTACACCTTC. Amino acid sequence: CASSLDRNYGYTF.

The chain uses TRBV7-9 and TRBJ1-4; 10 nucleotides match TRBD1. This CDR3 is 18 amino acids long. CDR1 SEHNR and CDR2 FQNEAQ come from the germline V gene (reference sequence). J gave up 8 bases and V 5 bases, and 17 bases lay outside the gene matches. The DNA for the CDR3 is TGTGCCAGCAGCGGAAAAGGACAGGGGGAAGTAATCGGGGAAAAACTGTTTTTT. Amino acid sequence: CASSGKGQGEVIGEKLFF.

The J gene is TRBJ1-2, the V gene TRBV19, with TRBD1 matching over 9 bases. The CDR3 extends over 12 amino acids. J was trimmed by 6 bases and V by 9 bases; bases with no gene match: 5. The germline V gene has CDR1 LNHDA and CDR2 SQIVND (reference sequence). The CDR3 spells CASRQGGNGYTF. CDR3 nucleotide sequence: TGTGCCAGCAGACAGGGGGGGAATGGCTACACCTTC.

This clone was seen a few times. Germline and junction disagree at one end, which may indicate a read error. CDR3 sequence (DNA): TGTGCCAGCAGCTCCCAGGGGGACACCGGCAGAAACTTC. It is translated as CASSSQGDTGRNF. This chain uses TRBV7-2 with TRBJ2-7; 7 bases align to TRBD1. From germline, CDR1 is SGHTA and CDR2 FQGNSA. The CDR3 extends over 13 amino acids. Using reference TRBV7-2 and TRBJ2-7 for the parts outside the CDR3, the full variable domain is GAGVSQSPSNKVTEKGKDVELRCDPISGHTALYWYRQSLGQGLEFLIYFQGNSAPDKSGLPSDRFSAERTGGSVSTLTIQRTQQEDSAVYLCASSSQGDTGRNFGPGTRLTVT.

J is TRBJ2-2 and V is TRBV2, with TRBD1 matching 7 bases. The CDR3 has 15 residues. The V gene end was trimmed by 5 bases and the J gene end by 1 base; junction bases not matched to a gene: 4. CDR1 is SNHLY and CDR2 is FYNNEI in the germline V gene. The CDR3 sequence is CASSPDRLNTGELFF. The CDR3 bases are TGTGCCAGCAGTCCGGACAGGCTGAACACCGGGGAGCTGTTTTTT.

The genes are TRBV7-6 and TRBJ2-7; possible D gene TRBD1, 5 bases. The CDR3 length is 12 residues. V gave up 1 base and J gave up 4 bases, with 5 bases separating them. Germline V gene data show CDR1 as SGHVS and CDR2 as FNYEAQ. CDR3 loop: CASSLGQYEQYF. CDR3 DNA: TGTGCCAGCAGCTTAGGACAGTACGAGCAGTACTTC.

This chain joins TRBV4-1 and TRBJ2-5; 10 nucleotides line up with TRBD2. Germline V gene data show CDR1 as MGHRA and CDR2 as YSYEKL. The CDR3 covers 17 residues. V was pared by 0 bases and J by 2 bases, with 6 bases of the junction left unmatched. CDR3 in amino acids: CASSQELSGGVQETQYF. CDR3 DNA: TGCGCCAGCAGCCAAGAGCTGAGCGGGGGGGTGCAAGAGACCCAGTACTTC.

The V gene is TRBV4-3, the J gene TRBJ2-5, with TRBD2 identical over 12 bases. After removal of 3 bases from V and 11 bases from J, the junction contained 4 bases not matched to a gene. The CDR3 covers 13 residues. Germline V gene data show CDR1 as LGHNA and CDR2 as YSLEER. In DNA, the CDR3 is TGCGCCAGCAGCCACCTAGCGGGGGGGCCACAGTACTTC. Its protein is CASSHLAGGPQYF.